One sample yielded the 15 T cell receptor beta chains listed below, sequenced in a study of OX40 agonist ivuxolimab in advanced cancers. Clones were read by immunoSEQ multiplex PCR, and TCRdb kept only the in-frame ones, dropping some. Of approximately 43,000 clones detected, approximately 88% appear once; the ten largest clones hold 0.58%. The sample in question was CD4+ or CD8+ T cells sorted from blood, obtained in a trial of the OX40 agonist ivuxolimab. The source is an adult with an advanced solid tumor such as melanoma, head and neck, liver or kidney cancer.

There are a few counts of this clone. The gene calls are TRBV7-8 and TRBJ1-5, with D possibly matching TRBD1 (5 bases). The CDR3 has 15 residues. V lost 6 bases and J 3 bases, leaving 15 bases between the germline ends. The germline V gene encodes CDR1 SGHVS and CDR2 FQNEAQ. CDR3 nucleotides: TGTGCCAGCAGTCTAGGAGGGGAAGTCAATCAGCCCCAGCATTTT. It translates to CASSLGGEVNQPQHF.

This chain links TRBV12-5 with TRBJ2-1, with a tentative D call TRBD1 (6 bases). Trimming left V 5 bases short and J 4 bases short, with 15 bases between. This CDR3 has 15 residues. Germline loops: CDR1 LGHNT, CDR2 FRNRAP. DNA of the CDR3: TGTGCTAGTGGTCCAACCGGGACACCGTACAATGAGCAGTTCTTC. Protein: CASGPTGTPYNEQFF. The whole variable domain, remainder taken from reference TRBV12-5 and TRBJ2-1, is DARVTQTPRHKVTEMGQEVTMRCQPILGHNTVFWYRQTMMQGLELLAYFRNRAPLDDSGMPKDRFSAEMPDATLATLKIQPSEPRDSAVYFCASGPTGTPYNEQFFGPGTRLTVL.

This clone occurred once. The chain uses TRBV5-1 and TRBJ1-5; no clear D. Trimming left V 4 bases short and J 1 base short, with 12 bases between. There are 15 residues in the CDR3. Germline CDR1 and CDR2: SGHRS and YFSETQ. In nucleotides, the CDR3 is TGCGCCAGCAGCCCGGGGTCTCAAAGCAATCAGCCCCAGCATTTT. It encodes CASSPGSQSNQPQHF. Full variable domain (remainder filled in from reference TRBV5-1 and TRBJ1-5): KAGVTQTPRYLIKTRGQQVTLSCSPISGHRSVSWYQQTPGQGLQFLFEYFSETQRNKGNFPGRFSGRQFSNSRSEMNVSTLELGDSALYLCASSPGSQSNQPQHFGDGTRLSIL.

J is TRBJ2-1 and V is TRBV5-1, with D tentatively TRBD1 or TRBD2 (6 bases each). The V gene lost 0 bases and the J gene lost 9 bases, with 13 bases spanning the gap. Germline V gene sequence: CDR1 SGHRS, CDR2 YFSETQ. The CDR3 extends over 14 amino acids. This CDR3 reads CASSLVGGPAEQFF. The CDR3 nucleotides read TGCGCCAGCAGCTTGGTAGGGGGGCCGGCTGAGCAGTTCTTC.

The gene calls are TRBV11-2 and TRBJ2-5; maybe TRBD1 (6 bases). The CDR3 extends over 15 amino acids. CDR1 is SGHAT and CDR2 is FQNNGV in the germline V gene. Trimming took off 5 bases at V and 5 bases at J, with 18 bases between the two ends. CDR3 sequence (DNA): TGTGCCAGCAGCGTCCGCCCAGGGGAAGTGGAGACCCAGTACTTC. The encoded protein is CASSVRPGEVETQYF.

The chain combines TRBV28 with TRBJ1-1; no firm D call. V was pared by 7 bases and J by 0 bases, with 9 bases between. CDR3 length equals 13 residues. Germline V gene sequence: CDR1 MDHEN, CDR2 SYDVKM. Here the CDR3 DNA reads TGTGCCAGCATCTCCGGGGTGAACACTGAAGCTTTCTTT. It encodes CASISGVNTEAFF.

The V and J genes are TRBV27 and TRBJ1-1, with D perhaps matching TRBD1 (5 bases). V was clipped by 4 bases and J by 2 bases, with 14 bases between them. The CDR3 is 15 amino acids. CDR1 and CDR2 from the germline V gene are MNHEY and SMNVEV (reference sequence). CDR3 sequence reads: CASSSVTEYNTEAFF. The CDR3 nucleotides are TGTGCCAGCAGTTCAGTGACAGAGTATAACACTGAAGCTTTCTTT.

The chain couples TRBV6-5 to TRBJ1-5, with TRBD1 identical over 12 bases. The CDR3 is made up of 14 amino acids. CDR1 and CDR2 from the germline V gene are MNHEY and SVGAGI. V trimming: 5 bases; J trimming: 7 bases; junction bases outside the gene matches: 3. CDR3 sequence: CASSRDRGQQPQHF. DNA for the CDR3: TGTGCCAGCAGTAGGGACAGGGGGCAACAGCCCCAGCATTTT.

The V gene is TRBV5-4, the J gene TRBJ1-2, with 7 positions matching TRBD1. V dropped 0 bases and J dropped 1; count of bases not matched to a gene: 9. The germline CDR1 and CDR2 sequences are SGHNT and YYREEE (reference sequence). The CDR3 loop spans 17 amino acids. The CDR3 DNA reads TGTGCCAGCAGCTTGGGTGTCAGGGGGTTGAGTAACTATGGCTACACCTTC. Its protein product is CASSLGVRGLSNYGYTF.

V and J are TRBV6-1 and TRBJ1-3; perhaps TRBD1 as D (6 bases). This CDR3 is 14 amino acids long. The germline CDR1 and CDR2 sequences are MNHNS and SASEGT. The V end was cut by 3 bases, the J end by 2 bases, with 8 bases between. The CDR3 nucleotides read TGTGCCAGCAGTGAGAGGACAGCTGGAAACACCATATATTTT. Its protein is CASSERTAGNTIYF.

The chain combines TRBV5-5 with TRBJ1-2, with unresolved D. The CDR3 is 16 amino acids. Germline V gene data show CDR1 as SGHKS and CDR2 as YYEKEE (reference sequence). V shed 4 bases and J shed 6 bases, with 22 bases lying between them. CDR3 sequence (DNA): TGTGCCAGCAGCCGAAACCCGGGCTCCAAACTGCATGGCTACACCTTC. Amino acid sequence: CASSRNPGSKLHGYTF.

V usage is TRBV5-6 and J usage is TRBJ1-6; unclear D gene. This CDR3 is built from 13 residues. With 1 base removed from V and 8 bases from J, the gap between germline ends came to 7 bases. Germline CDR1 and CDR2: SGHDT and YYEEEE. In DNA form, the CDR3 reads TGTGCCAGCAGCTTGATGGAGGATTCACCCCTCCACTTT. Encoded protein: CASSLMEDSPLHF.

V usage is TRBV7-2 and J usage is TRBJ1-6; 8 bases are shared with TRBD1. Germline V gene data show CDR1 as SGHTA and CDR2 as FQGNSA. V was clipped by 1 base and J by 10 bases; unmatched bases: 6. The CDR3 totals 15 residues. The CDR3 coding sequence is TGTGCCAGCAGCTTAGAACGACAGGGGTGGTCACCCCTCCACTTT. Protein sequence: CASSLERQGWSPLHF.

The chain uses TRBV9 and TRBJ2-1; the match to TRBD2 covers 11 bases. Germline CDR1 SGDLS, CDR2 YYNGEE. CDR3 size: 15 residues. Trimming cost V 4 bases and J 5 bases; bases outside gene matches: 5. CDR3 bases: TGTGCCAGCAGCCAGGGACTAGCGGTAGACAATGAGCAGTTCTTC. It translates to CASSQGLAVDNEQFF.

The rearrangement joins TRBV4-2 to TRBJ1-4; 8 nucleotides align to TRBD1. Germline CDR1 and CDR2: LGHNA and YNFKEQ. The V gene end was trimmed by 4 bases and the J gene end by 0 bases; junction bases not matched to a gene: 4. The CDR3 has 16 residues. The CDR3 DNA is TGTGCCAGCAGCCCCGGACAGGGTGCAACTAATGAAAAACTGTTTTTT. It codes for CASSPGQGATNEKLFF.